This TCR beta chain was recovered during a study of regulatory T cells in long-lasting Graves disease (dated by TCRdb to about 2021). With respect to the entire study: In the newly diagnosed Graves' disease group, patients had been taking antithyroid drugs for less than 3 months. Persistent Graves' disease patients were compared with newly diagnosed Graves' disease patients by peripheral blood TCR sequencing and RNA sequencing. The study was conducted in China and was registered as a clinical trial. TCR sequencing covered some 13 persistent and about 20 newly diagnosed Graves' disease patients, 33 samples in total.

The library was built by means of multiplex PCR. These reads were obtained on an Illumina HiSeq 4000. CDR3 regions were amplified by Arm-PCR with iRepertoire HTBI primers to construct TCR beta libraries. Gel purification was performed on PCR products prior to sequencing. Processing in the source paper ran as follows. Gene usage analysis of CDR3 amino acid clonotypes relied on the 60 to 65 TRBV and more than twelve TRBJ segments identified across samples. Filtered high-quality paired reads were merged into contigs using COPE and FqMerger. BLAST was used to align contigs to IMGT TRBV, TRBD and TRBJ reference genes, and CDR3 was defined according to IMGT. Highly expanded clones were defined as clonotypes with a frequency above 0.1%. Shannon entropy was used to measure repertoire diversity, and the Gini coefficient was used to measure V-J evenness. Public clonotypes were defined as clonotypes shared by more than one individual. TCRdb passed the public sequencing reads through fastp at Q25 and MiXCR, retaining productive beta sequences. When rows share a CDR3 protein, they turn into one entry using the most common DNA and genes. The V and J calls shown here were made by TCRdb, not taken from the authors' results. The sample profile shows 240,000 or so distinct CDR3 sequences; over 20% of them were found once. Of the sample, approximately 15% is held by the ten largest clones.

Looking up the germline V gene yields CDR1 SGDLS and CDR2 YYNGEE. Germline trimming amounts to 2 bases on V and 2 bases on J, with 7 as the count of junction bases outside the gene matches. The CDR3, from cysteine to phenylalanine, totals 16 residues. The retained sequence is limited to the CDR3, 48 bases, with the frame set at the first base. This clonotype appeared a few times. It has no known antigen specificity. Base qualities are not recorded, but no much larger clone differs from it by a single base. On the study overall, not on this receptor specifically: A larger number of public clonotypes was shared among persistent patients (under 3,000) than among newly diagnosed patients (around 970). TRBV28, TRBJ1-2 and TRBJ2-5 were preferentially used in persistent disease, while TRBV20-1 and TRBJ2-1 were favored in newly diagnosed disease. Persistent Graves' disease patients showed lower TCR Shannon entropy and fewer highly expanded clones than newly diagnosed patients, suggesting clonal expansion. The authors acknowledged the small sample size as a limitation that may reduce accuracy. Only the TCR beta chain was sequenced and analyzed. The study examined only peripheral blood because the primary lesion, thyroid tissue, could not be accessed.

This specimen's time point label, per the study, means: newly diagnosed GD, antithyroid drugs for less than 3 months. For both TCR sequencing and RNA sequencing, RNA was extracted from PBMCs using TRIzol. Graves' disease was diagnosed according to American Thyroid Association guidelines. Patients were recruited from an endocrinology department in Xi'an, China. Each patient gave around 9.2 milliliters of peripheral blood, collected in an EDTA anticoagulant tube. PBMCs were isolated by Ficoll Paque Plus density gradient separation without further T cell sorting. An Agilent 2100 Bioanalyzer and agarose gel were used to check RNA quality, while a NanoDrop 2000 measured RNA concentration.

Here the sequenced sample was peripheral blood mononuclear cells (PBMCs), taken at new diagnosis, from a patient treated with antithyroid drugs. This receptor was taken from a female donor with Graves disease. The rearrangement joined TRBV9 to TRBJ1-3; 7 central bases correspond to TRBD1. CDR3 loop: CASSVISGTAGNTIYF. DNA sequence: TGTGCCAGCAGCGTTATATCCGGGACAGCTGGAAACACCATATATTTT. Where the CDR3 stops, the reference TRBV9 and TRBJ1-3 genes take over; the full variable domain is DSGVTQTPKHLITATGQRVTLRCSPRSGDLSVYWYQQSLDQGLQFLIQYYNGEERAKGNILERFSAQQFPDLHSELNLSSLELGDSALYFCASSVISGTAGNTIYFGEGSWLTVV.